Following are 30 T cell receptor beta chains from one sample sequenced in a study of PD-L1 blockade in urothelial cancer listed by TCRdb under 2017. What this sample's time point label stands for: pretreatment peripheral blood. Receptors were amplified or captured by the immunoSEQ multiplex PCR assay. TCRdb took this table from immuneACCESS and kept in-frame rearrangements with V and J called. Such tables lack part of the clones; where checked against another copy, unresolved V genes explain under half of the gap, and the rest is unexplained. Recorded for this sample are fewer than 60,000 clones; under 90% of them occurred a single time. Jointly, the top ten make up around 3.2% of the sample. The input for sequencing was PBMCs, taken around atezolizumab (anti-PD-L1) treatment. These receptors came from a man between 65 and 85 years old with urothelial cancer.

This sequence joins TRBV10-3 and TRBJ2-7; D ambiguous. V lost 8 bases and J lost 6, with 14 bases in between. The germline CDR1 and CDR2 sequences are ENHRY and SYGVKD. The CDR3 runs 12 residues. The CDR3 DNA is TGTGCCATCGCCCAGGTCGCTGGCGAGCAGTACTTC. Amino acid sequence: CAIAQVAGEQYF.

The V call is TRBV27, the J call TRBJ2-1; D perhaps matches TRBD1 (6 bases). This CDR3 contains 13 residues. CDR1 and CDR2 from the germline V gene are MNHEY and SMNVEV (reference sequence). V was pared by 5 bases and J by 5 bases, with 10 bases between. The CDR3 loop reads CASSLPGDNEQFF. Here the CDR3 DNA reads TGTGCCAGCAGTCTCCCAGGGGACAATGAGCAGTTCTTC.

The chain recombines TRBV10-2 with TRBJ2-2; 13 nucleotides align to TRBD2. Germline V lookup: CDR1 WSHSY, CDR2 SAAADI. The V and J ends lost 7 bases and 6 bases, in that order; junction bases with no gene match: 5. The CDR3 sequence is 15 residues long. This CDR3 reads CASTGTSGKAGELFF. CDR3 DNA sequence: TGCGCCAGCACCGGGACTAGCGGGAAGGCCGGGGAGCTGTTTTTT.

The CDR3 protein is CASSSWEYVRKETQYF. CDR3 DNA sequence: TGTGCCAGCAGCTCCTGGGAGTATGTACGTAAAGAGACCCAGTACTTC. This chain uses TRBV5-6 with TRBJ2-5; possibly TRBD2 for D (5 bases). Germline-derived CDR1 and CDR2 are SGHDT and YYEEEE. This CDR3 has 16 amino acids. Trimming took off 3 bases at V and 3 bases at J, with 18 bases between the two ends.

The V and J genes are TRBV19 and TRBJ2-2; 8 bases line up with TRBD2. Looked up from germline, CDR1 is LNHDA and CDR2 is SQIVND (reference sequence). The CDR3 totals 17 residues. The V and J ends lost 5 bases and 4 bases, in that order; junction bases with no gene match: 12. CDR3 nucleotides: TGTGCCAGTAGTCCTCGGGGGAGCGGGAGCCGCACCGGGGAGCTGTTTTTT. Its protein is CASSPRGSGSRTGELFF.

The rearrangement joins TRBV6-5 to TRBJ2-2; possibly TRBD1 for D (5 bases). This CDR3 has 13 residues. Germline V gives CDR1 MNHEY, CDR2 SVGAGI. V lost 2 bases, J lost 4 bases, and 5 bases lay in between. In DNA form, the CDR3 reads TGTGCCAGCAGTTACGACAGCACCGGGGAGCTGTTTTTT. It specifies CASSYDSTGELFF.

This rearrangement joins TRBV5-6 to TRBJ2-7; D perhaps matches TRBD2 (5 bases). The length of the CDR3 is 13 residues. The V end was cut by 0 bases, the J end by 5 bases, with 9 bases between. Looked up from germline, CDR1 is SGHDT and CDR2 is YYEEEE. CDR3 amino acids: CASSLVGENEQYF. The CDR3 nucleotides are TGTGCCAGCAGCTTGGTTGGGGAGAACGAGCAGTACTTC.

V gene TRBV6-6 combines with J gene TRBJ1-6; possibly TRBD1 for D (6 bases). This CDR3 contains 14 residues. Germline loops: CDR1 MNHNY, CDR2 SVGAGI (reference sequence). V gave up 6 bases and J gave up 4 bases, with 10 bases separating them. CDR3 nucleotide sequence: TGTGCCAGCAGCCGACAGGAGTATAATTCACCCCTCCACTTT. This encodes CASSRQEYNSPLHF.

The CDR3 protein is CASSSQGIPYNEQFF. The CDR3 nucleotides are TGTGCCAGCAGTTCGCAGGGTATCCCCTACAATGAGCAGTTCTTC. The chain couples TRBV28 to TRBJ2-1; D is possibly TRBD1 (5 bases). The CDR3 length is 15 residues. In germline, CDR1 is MDHEN, CDR2 SYDVKM. V was shortened by 4 bases and J by 2 bases, with 12 bases between the two germline ends.

This clone has only a few counts. CDR3 nucleotides: TGCGCCAGCAGCCAAGCGGGCGGGGGGGCCGGGGATACGCAGTATTTT. Residues: CASSQAGGGAGDTQYF. The chain links TRBV4-1 to TRBJ2-3; 9 bases line up with TRBD2. Germline loops: CDR1 MGHRA, CDR2 YSYEKL. The trim removed 1 base at V and 6 bases at J, leaving 8 bases unmatched. This CDR3 has 16 amino acids.

This chain uses TRBV7-6 with TRBJ2-1; tentative D call: TRBD2 (5 bases). Trimming took 0 bases from V and 8 from J, leaving 11 bases between them. Germline lookup yields CDR1 SGHVS and CDR2 FNYEAQ. The CDR3 has 14 residues. The CDR3 DNA is TGTGCCAGCAGCTTAGCTTCGAGGGTTGATGAGCAGTTCTTC. Translation: CASSLASRVDEQFF. The full variable domain, with the rest looked up from reference TRBV7-6 and TRBJ2-1, is GAGVSQSPRYKVTKRGQDVALRCDPISGHVSLYWYRQALGQGPEFLTYFNYEAQQDKSGLPNDRFSAERPEGSISTLTIQRTEQRDSAMYRCASSLASRVDEQFFGPGTRLTVL.

V and J are TRBV6-1 and TRBJ1-4; D perhaps matches TRBD1 (5 bases). Between the trimmed V and J ends, which lost 7 bases and 4 bases, there was a span of 16 bases. This CDR3 is built from 15 residues. Germline CDR1 is MNHNS and CDR2 is SASEGT. The CDR3 reads CASTRDSAFNEKLFF. CDR3 nucleotide sequence: TGTGCCAGCACCCGGGACTCGGCGTTTAATGAAAAACTGTTTTTT.

This clone was detected a few times. The genes are TRBV6-1 and TRBJ2-7; D ambiguous. This CDR3 region has 11 residues. Trimming took off 6 bases at V and 3 bases at J, with 6 bases between the two ends. Per germline, CDR1 MNHNS and CDR2 SASEGT. The CDR3 nucleotides read TGTGCCAGCAGCGACTTCTACGAGCAGTACTTC. Its protein is CASSDFYEQYF.

The V call is TRBV7-9, the J call TRBJ1-1; D is unresolved. V shed 2 bases and J shed 3 bases, with 10 bases lying between them. Germline loops: CDR1 SEHNR, CDR2 FQNEAQ (reference sequence). This CDR3 is 14 amino acids long. The CDR3 sequence: CASSLSFRYTEAFF. CDR3 DNA: TGTGCCAGCAGCTTAAGCTTTAGATACACTGAAGCTTTCTTT.

The chain carries TRBV19 and TRBJ2-5; a possible D gene is TRBD2 (6 bases). Germline V gene data show CDR1 as LNHDA and CDR2 as SQIVND (reference sequence). The CDR3 runs 14 residues. V lost 5 bases and J lost 3, with 13 bases in between. CDR3 in amino acids: CASSLGWGEETQYF. DNA for the CDR3: TGTGCCAGTAGTCTGGGGTGGGGGGAAGAGACCCAGTACTTC.

This clone was seen a handful of times. The rearrangement uses TRBV7-2 and TRBJ1-2; weak D call: TRBD1 (5 bases). Germline lookup yields CDR1 SGHTA and CDR2 FQGNSA. V lost 2 bases and J 6 bases, leaving 16 bases between the germline ends. The CDR3 runs 15 residues. In DNA, the CDR3 is TGTGCCAGCAGCTTATTCGGCAGGGTGGATCATGGCTACACCTTC. It is translated as CASSLFGRVDHGYTF. Full variable domain (remainder filled in from reference TRBV7-2 and TRBJ1-2): GAGVSQSPSNKVTEKGKDVELRCDPISGHTALYWYRQSLGQGLEFLIYFQGNSAPDKSGLPSDRFSAERTGGSVSTLTIQRTQQEDSAVYLCASSLFGRVDHGYTFGSGTRLTVV.

This chain links TRBV7-9 with TRBJ2-7; 7 nucleotides match TRBD1. Trimming cost V 2 bases and J 2 bases; bases outside gene matches: 0. Germline CDR1 and CDR2: SEHNR and FQNEAQ (reference sequence). CDR3 size: 13 residues. The CDR3 is CASSLQGAYEQYF. CDR3 sequence (DNA): TGTGCCAGCAGCTTACAGGGGGCCTACGAGCAGTACTTC.

This sequence joins TRBV19 and TRBJ2-3; 12 nucleotides agree with TRBD1. The germline gives CDR1 LNHDA, CDR2 SQIVND (reference sequence). The CDR3 runs to 14 residues. Trimming took 8 bases from V and 3 from J; bases not matched to a gene: 3. CDR3 amino acids: CASRDRGRTDTQYF. In DNA form, the CDR3 reads TGTGCCAGTCGGGACAGGGGGCGAACAGATACGCAGTATTTT.

This clone came up a few times. The J gene is TRBJ1-2, the V gene TRBV4-1, with D maybe TRBD1 (5 bases). V shed 1 base and J shed 5 bases, with 14 bases lying between them. The germline gives CDR1 MGHRA, CDR2 YSYEKL. The CDR3 length is 15 residues. The CDR3 here is CASSQGEGLSYGYTF. CDR3 coding DNA: TGCGCCAGCAGCCAAGGGGAGGGACTCAGTTATGGCTACACCTTC.

This clone was seen a single time. The rearrangement joins TRBV9 to TRBJ1-3; a weak D match, TRBD1 (6 bases). CDR3 length equals 16 residues. The V gene lost 2 bases and the J gene lost 0 bases, with 12 bases spanning the gap. CDR1 and CDR2 from the germline V gene are SGDLS and YYNGEE. CDR3 loop: CASSVRGPDSGNTIYF. The CDR3 coding sequence is TGTGCCAGCAGCGTCAGGGGTCCCGACTCTGGAAACACCATATATTTT.

This clone has only a few counts. V is TRBV4-3 and J is TRBJ1-3; D unclear. Germline V lookup: CDR1 LGHNA, CDR2 YSLEER. The CDR3 sequence is 15 residues long. Trimming pared 4 bases from V and 0 bases from J, leaving 10 bases between. CDR3 loop: CASSPSSSSGNTIYF. DNA for the CDR3: TGCGCCAGCAGCCCTTCTTCGAGCTCTGGAAACACCATATATTTT.

The CDR3: CASSQEIGGGGYTF. Written as DNA, the CDR3 is TGTGCCAGCAGCCAAGAGATTGGCGGGGGTGGCTACACCTTC. The rearrangement links TRBV4-2 to TRBJ1-2, with D maybe TRBD1 (5 bases). This CDR3 has 14 amino acids. CDR1 and CDR2 (germline): LGHNA, YNFKEQ. V lost 0 bases and J lost 7, with 12 bases in between.

This clone appeared a single time. The gene calls are TRBV6-1 and TRBJ2-3, with TRBD1 identical over 8 bases. V lost 4 bases, J lost 4 bases, and 7 bases stayed unmatched. The length of the CDR3 is 15 residues. Germline V gives CDR1 MNHNS, CDR2 SASEGT. The CDR3 loop reads CASSASQGAADTQYF. The CDR3 region has the DNA TGTGCCAGCAGTGCTTCGCAGGGGGCAGCAGATACGCAGTATTTT.

The chain joins TRBV6-5 to TRBJ1-5; D unresolved. The CDR3 has 14 residues. Germline V gene data show CDR1 as MNHEY and CDR2 as SVGAGI. V was clipped by 6 bases and J by 4 bases, with 13 bases between them. DNA for the CDR3: TGTGCCAGCAGCCGGAGGGAGGGAAATCAGCCCCAGCATTTT. It yields the protein CASSRREGNQPQHF.

The chain uses TRBV7-9 and TRBJ2-3; 9 bases fit TRBD2. The CDR3 runs 17 residues. V lost 5 bases to trimming and J lost 1 base; unmatched junction nucleotides: 10. Germline V gene data show CDR1 as SEHNR and CDR2 as FQNEAQ (reference sequence). Here the CDR3 reads CASSPGSGGRGTDTQYF. The DNA for the CDR3 is TGTGCCAGCAGCCCGGGTAGCGGGGGCCGGGGCACAGATACGCAGTATTTT. The full variable domain, with the rest looked up from reference TRBV7-9 and TRBJ2-3, is DTGVSQNPRHKITKRGQNVTFRCDPISEHNRLYWYRQTLGQGPEFLTYFQNEAQLEKSRLLSDRFSAERPKGSFSTLEIQRTEQGDSAMYLCASSPGSGGRGTDTQYFGPGTRLTVL.

The chain combines TRBV9 with TRBJ2-5; TRBD1 is a possible D gene (5 bases). This CDR3 comprises 14 residues. Trimming took 4 bases from V and 4 from J, leaving 14 bases between them. The germline CDR1 and CDR2 sequences are SGDLS and YYNGEE. CDR3 protein: CASSMNLGLETQYF. In DNA form, the CDR3 reads TGTGCCAGCAGCATGAATCTGGGGCTAGAGACCCAGTACTTC.

The chain has TRBV7-8 and TRBJ2-7; 7 nucleotides agree with TRBD1. With V trimmed by 1 base and J by 6 bases, 9 bases remained unmatched. There are 15 residues in the CDR3. Germline assignment: CDR1 SGHVS and CDR2 FQNEAQ. CDR3 residues: CASSLEGTATAEQYF. As DNA, the CDR3 is TGTGCCAGCAGCTTAGAGGGGACAGCCACTGCCGAGCAGTACTTC.

The chain is built from TRBV6-5 and TRBJ2-7; D ambiguous. The CDR3 runs to 13 residues. Germline V CDR1 and CDR2: MNHEY, SVGAGI. The germline V and J ends were trimmed by 6 bases and 3 bases, with 12 bases remaining between them. The CDR3 spells CASRPTLIYEQYF. Written as DNA, the CDR3 is TGTGCCAGCAGGCCGACACTTATCTACGAGCAGTACTTC.

The CDR3 DNA sequence: TGTGCCAGCAGGAGTCAGGGCGAGAACACTGAAGCTTTCTTT. Its protein product is CASRSQGENTEAFF. The rearrangement links TRBV5-4 to TRBJ1-1; tentatively, D is TRBD1 (5 bases). There are 14 residues in the CDR3. The germline V gene has CDR1 SGHNT and CDR2 YYREEE (reference sequence). The germline V and J ends were trimmed by 5 bases and 1 base, with 12 bases remaining between them.

The chain has TRBV5-1 and TRBJ2-3, with D possibly being TRBD2 (7 bases). Trimming shortened V by 5 bases and J by 6 bases, and 19 bases separated the two germline ends. CDR1 and CDR2 from the germline V gene are SGHRS and YFSETQ. The length of the CDR3 is 15 residues. CDR3 in DNA: TGCGCCAGCAGATTTGATGCGGGGGCCTTTGATACGCAGTATTTT. Protein sequence: CASRFDAGAFDTQYF.